This T cell receptor beta chain was captured by sequencing in a study of cytomegalovirus exposure and HLA in healthy donors. The PCR contained 60 Vbeta and 13 Jbeta primers. Sequenced by immunoSEQ multiplex PCR; TCRdb stores in-frame clones only, minus some. The table records about 140,000 clones, about 80% of them present only once. Germline loops: CDR1 SGHTA, CDR2 FQGNSA. The CDR3 runs to 15 residues. V gave up 3 bases and J gave up 2 bases, with 13 bases separating them. The chain employs TRBV7-2 and TRBJ1-1; D is ambiguous. The origin of this receptor is a man aged 35 to 55 in good health and CMV-seronegative. The sequencing input was PBMCs. The CDR3 DNA follows: TGTGCCAGCAGCTTTGGCACTACAATAAACACTGAAGCTTTCTTT. It specifies CASSFGTTINTEAFF.